The following is a TCR beta chain sequence with its context. The V gene lost 2 bases and the J gene lost 5 bases, with 10 bases spanning the gap. From germline, CDR1 is SGDLS and CDR2 YYNGEE. The CDR3 is 13 residues long. The sample is drawn from a study of T cells after somatic rescue of genetic block. The table came from immunoSEQ multiplex PCR; TCRdb's copy has only in-frame clones and leaves some out. The sample contains about 88,000 clones, 85% to 90% of which appear only once. The V gene is TRBV9, the J gene TRBJ1-1; D is perhaps TRBD1 (6 bases). This sequence originates from a woman under 30. Sequencing used peripheral blood mononuclear cells (PBMCs). The CDR3 sequence is CASSVDRATEAFF. In nucleotides, the CDR3 is TGTGCCAGCAGCGTGGACAGAGCTACTGAAGCTTTCTTT. The entire variable domain, with the rest obtained from reference TRBV9 and TRBJ1-1, is as follows: DSGVTQTPKHLITATGQRVTLRCSPRSGDLSVYWYQQSLDQGLQFLIQYYNGEERAKGNILERFSAQQFPDLHSELNLSSLELGDSALYFCASSVDRATEAFFGQGTRLTVV.